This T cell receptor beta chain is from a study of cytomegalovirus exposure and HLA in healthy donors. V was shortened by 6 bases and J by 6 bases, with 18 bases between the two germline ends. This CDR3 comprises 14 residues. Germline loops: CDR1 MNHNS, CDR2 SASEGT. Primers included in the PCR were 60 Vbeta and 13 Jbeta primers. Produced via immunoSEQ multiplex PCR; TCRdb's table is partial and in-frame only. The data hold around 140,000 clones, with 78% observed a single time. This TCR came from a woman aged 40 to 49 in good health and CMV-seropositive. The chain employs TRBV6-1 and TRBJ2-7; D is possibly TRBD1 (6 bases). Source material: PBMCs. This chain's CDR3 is CASRDHTGSLEQYF. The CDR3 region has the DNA TGTGCCAGCAGAGACCATACAGGGTCGCTCGAGCAGTACTTC.